This TCR beta chain was sequenced for a study of T cell responses to AZD1222 COVID-19 vaccine. V was pared by 0 bases and J by 7 bases, with 10 bases between. This CDR3 region has 12 residues. Germline V lookup: CDR1 GTSNPN, CDR2 SVGIG (reference sequence). Clones were read by immunoSEQ multiplex PCR, and TCRdb kept only the in-frame ones, dropping some. The sample lists about 81,000 clones, just over 85% occurring once. The clonotype was recovered from an adult who received the AZD1222 COVID-19 vaccine. Source: peripheral blood, taken 28 days after the second AZD1222 dose. The chain carries TRBV30 and TRBJ2-7; D uncertain. CDR3 bases: TGTGCCTGGAGTGTACTCAGGACGGAGCAGTACTTC. Encoded protein: CAWSVLRTEQYF.